In this sample, the clone carrying this T cell receptor (beta chain) turned up many times. The antigen is unknown. The authors sorted naive CD8 T cells as CD8+CD4-CCR7+CD45RA+. The sample originates from a study of molecular identifiers for immune sequencing clone quantification. Overall study results and limits: Under 1% of molecules in naive cells, but over 99% of effector molecules, belonged to clones above 20 RNA copies.

TCRdb processed the PCR reads anew with MiXCR; each CDR3 protein has one entry. The sample lists about 100,000 distinct CDR3 sequences, 21% occurring once. Sequenced input: naive CD8+ T cells from blood, with Jurkat cell RNA spiked in. Subset described: FACS-sorted CD8+CD4-CCR7+CD45RA+ naive T cells. The TCR comes from a human donor in good health. Some libraries in this study had Jurkat cell RNA spiked in.

In DNA, the CDR3 is TGTGCCAGCAGCTTGAGGGCGAGCCACACACGAGATACGCAGTATTTT. Translated: CASSLRASHTRDTQYF. The chain combines TRBV5-4 with TRBJ2-3; D remains unclear. CDR1 is SGHNT and CDR2 is YYREEE in the germline V gene (reference sequence). V dropped 1 base and J dropped 5 bases, with 17 bases sitting between them. The CDR3 is 16 residues long.